In this sample, the clone carrying this T cell receptor (beta chain) turned up many times. Its antigen is unknown. This sample was included in a study of Graves' ophthalmopathy and Graves' hyperthyroidism. The overall study: Peripheral blood was gathered at first diagnosis, ahead of any treatment whatsoever.

Moderate-to-severe activity, CAS ≥3, NOSPECS ≥4 and a duration under 3 months were seen in donors with ophthalmopathy. Certain patients, namely those with other autoimmune diseases, uncontrolled infections, pregnancy or lactation, were excluded. Study-level results: Most clonotypes expanded in thyroid above 0.001 frequency were present in blood too.

The authors amplified TCR beta CDR3 regions, and they did so from RNA transcripts for repertoire sequencing. Investigators did first-round RT-PCR with HTBI primers, then second-round multiplex PCR. TCRdb reprocessed the multiplex PCR reads with MiXCR, giving one entry per CDR3 protein. The repertoire holds about 500,000 distinct CDR3 sequences, with 13% to 15% as singletons. Sequenced input: blood. This clonotype was obtained from a woman aged 30 to 39 with Graves' ophthalmopathy.

The CDR3 sequence: CSAPTGGYGYTF. CDR3 DNA: TGCAGTGCTCCGACAGGGGGTTATGGCTACACCTTC. The chain has TRBV20-1 and TRBJ1-2, with TRBD1 matching 9 bases. V dropped 5 bases and J dropped 5; count of bases not matched to a gene: 3. The germline V gene has CDR1 DFQATT and CDR2 SNEGSKA (reference sequence). This CDR3 spans 12 amino acids.